This T cell receptor beta chain was recovered during a study of shared clonotypes between healthy human individuals. Profiled with immunoSEQ multiplex PCR; TCRdb holds only in-frame clones, not every one. The table includes some 2,000,000 clones, over 85% detected once. Study findings and constraints: Larger estimated richness was generally seen in naive subsets than in memory subsets.

The CDR3 contains 13 residues. Trimming shortened V by 0 bases and J by 9 bases, and 9 bases separated the two germline ends. Looked up from germline, CDR1 is KGHSH and CDR2 is LQKENI. As to this clone: Its target is unknown.

This sequence was found in a man younger than 35 in good health. The V and J genes are TRBV18 and TRBJ2-4; TRBD1 is a possible D gene (5 bases). The sample consisted of naive CD4+ T cells sorted from blood. Subset denoted: CD45RA+ positively selected. CDR3 coding DNA: TGTGCCAGCTCACCACCGGCAGGGTTCATTCAGTACTTC. It is translated as CASSPPAGFIQYF.